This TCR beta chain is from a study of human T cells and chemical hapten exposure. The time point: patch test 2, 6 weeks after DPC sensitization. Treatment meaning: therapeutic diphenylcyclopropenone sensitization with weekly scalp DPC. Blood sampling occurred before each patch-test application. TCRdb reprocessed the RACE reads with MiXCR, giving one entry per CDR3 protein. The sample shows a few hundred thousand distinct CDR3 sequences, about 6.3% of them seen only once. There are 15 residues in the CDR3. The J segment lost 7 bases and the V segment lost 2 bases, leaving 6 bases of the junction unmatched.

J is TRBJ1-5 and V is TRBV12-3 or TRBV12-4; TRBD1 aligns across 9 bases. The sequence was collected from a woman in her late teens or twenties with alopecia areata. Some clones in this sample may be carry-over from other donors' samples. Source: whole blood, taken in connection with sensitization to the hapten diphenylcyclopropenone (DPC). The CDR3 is CASSLRTGGWQPQHF. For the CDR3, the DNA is TGTGCCAGCAGTTTAAGAACAGGGGGCTGGCAGCCCCAGCATTTT.